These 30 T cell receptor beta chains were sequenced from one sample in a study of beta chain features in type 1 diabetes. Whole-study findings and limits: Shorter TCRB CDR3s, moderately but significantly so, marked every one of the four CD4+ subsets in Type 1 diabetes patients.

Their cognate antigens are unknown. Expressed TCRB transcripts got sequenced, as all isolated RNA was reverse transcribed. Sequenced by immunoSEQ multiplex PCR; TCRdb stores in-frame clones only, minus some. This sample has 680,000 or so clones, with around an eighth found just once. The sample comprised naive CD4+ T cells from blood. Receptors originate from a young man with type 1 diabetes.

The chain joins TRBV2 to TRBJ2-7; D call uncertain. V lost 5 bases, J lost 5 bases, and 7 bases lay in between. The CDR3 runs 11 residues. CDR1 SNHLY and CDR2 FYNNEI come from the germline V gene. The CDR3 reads CASSPFDEQYF. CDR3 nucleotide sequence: TGTGCCAGCAGTCCCTTTGACGAGCAGTACTTC. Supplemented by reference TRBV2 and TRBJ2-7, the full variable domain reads EPEVTQTPSHQVTQMGQEVILRCVPISNHLYFYWYRQILGQKVEFLVSFYNNEISEKSEIFDDQFSVERPDGSNFTLKIRSTKLEDSAMYFCASSPFDEQYFGPGTRLTVT.

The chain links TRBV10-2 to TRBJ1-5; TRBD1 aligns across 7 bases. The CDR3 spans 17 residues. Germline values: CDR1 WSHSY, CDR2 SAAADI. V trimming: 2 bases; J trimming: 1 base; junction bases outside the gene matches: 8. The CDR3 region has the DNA TGCGCCAGCAGTGAGACCTACAGGGGACGGAGCAATCAGCCCCAGCATTTT. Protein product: CASSETYRGRSNQPQHF.

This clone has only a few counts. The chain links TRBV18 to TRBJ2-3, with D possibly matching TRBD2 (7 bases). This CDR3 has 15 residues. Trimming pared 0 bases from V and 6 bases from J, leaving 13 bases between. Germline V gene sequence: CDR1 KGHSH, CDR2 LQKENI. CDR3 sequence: CASSPPGGGSDTQYF. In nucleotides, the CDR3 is TGTGCCAGCTCACCACCGGGCGGGGGCTCGGATACGCAGTATTTT.

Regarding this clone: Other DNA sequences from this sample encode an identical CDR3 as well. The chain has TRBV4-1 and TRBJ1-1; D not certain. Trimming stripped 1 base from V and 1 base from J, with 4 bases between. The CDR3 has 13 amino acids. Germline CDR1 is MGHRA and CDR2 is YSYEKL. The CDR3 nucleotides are TGCGCCAGCAGCCAAGTCGGGAACACTGAAGCTTTCTTT. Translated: CASSQVGNTEAFF.

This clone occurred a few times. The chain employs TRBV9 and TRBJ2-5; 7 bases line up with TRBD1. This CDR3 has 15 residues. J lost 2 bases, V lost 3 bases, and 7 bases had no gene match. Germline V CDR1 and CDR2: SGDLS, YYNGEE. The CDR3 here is CASSGRGQPQETQYF. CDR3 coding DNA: TGTGCCAGCAGCGGACGGGGACAGCCACAAGAGACCCAGTACTTC. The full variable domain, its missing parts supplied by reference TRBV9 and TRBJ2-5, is DSGVTQTPKHLITATGQRVTLRCSPRSGDLSVYWYQQSLDQGLQFLIQYYNGEERAKGNILERFSAQQFPDLHSELNLSSLELGDSALYFCASSGRGQPQETQYFGPGTRLLVL.

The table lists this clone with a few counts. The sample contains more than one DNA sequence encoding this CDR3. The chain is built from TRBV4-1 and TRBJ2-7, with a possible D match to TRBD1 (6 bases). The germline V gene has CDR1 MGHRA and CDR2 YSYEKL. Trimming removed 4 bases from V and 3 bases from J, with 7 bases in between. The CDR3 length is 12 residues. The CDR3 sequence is CASSPDSYEQYF. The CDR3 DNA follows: TGCGCCAGCAGCCCGGACAGCTACGAGCAGTACTTC.

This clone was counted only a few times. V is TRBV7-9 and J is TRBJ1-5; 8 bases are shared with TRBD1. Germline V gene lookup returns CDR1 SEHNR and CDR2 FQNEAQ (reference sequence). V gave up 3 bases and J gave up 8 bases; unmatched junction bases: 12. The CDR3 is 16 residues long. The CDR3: CASSLGTGEGAEPQHF. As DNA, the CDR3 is TGTGCCAGCAGCTTGGGGACAGGCGAAGGTGCTGAGCCCCAGCATTTT.

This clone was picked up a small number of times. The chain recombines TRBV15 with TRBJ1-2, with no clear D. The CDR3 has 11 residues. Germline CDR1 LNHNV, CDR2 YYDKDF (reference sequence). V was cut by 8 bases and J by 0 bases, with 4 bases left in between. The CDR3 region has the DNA TGTGCCACCGAAGCTAACTATGGCTACACCTTC. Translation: CATEANYGYTF.

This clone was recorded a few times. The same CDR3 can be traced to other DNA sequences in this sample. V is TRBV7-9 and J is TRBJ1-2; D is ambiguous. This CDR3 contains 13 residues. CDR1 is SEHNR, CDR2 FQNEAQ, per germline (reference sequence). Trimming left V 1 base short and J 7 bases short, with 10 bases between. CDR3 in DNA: TGTGCCAGCAGCTTAGAAGGGTTGGCTGGCTACACCTTC. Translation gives CASSLEGLAGYTF.

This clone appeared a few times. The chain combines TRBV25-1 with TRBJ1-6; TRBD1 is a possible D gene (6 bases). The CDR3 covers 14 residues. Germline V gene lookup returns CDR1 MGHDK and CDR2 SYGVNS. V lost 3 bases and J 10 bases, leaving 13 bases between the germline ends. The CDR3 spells CASSDPTGRSPLHF. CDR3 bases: TGTGCCAGCAGTGATCCCACAGGGAGATCACCCCTCCACTTT.

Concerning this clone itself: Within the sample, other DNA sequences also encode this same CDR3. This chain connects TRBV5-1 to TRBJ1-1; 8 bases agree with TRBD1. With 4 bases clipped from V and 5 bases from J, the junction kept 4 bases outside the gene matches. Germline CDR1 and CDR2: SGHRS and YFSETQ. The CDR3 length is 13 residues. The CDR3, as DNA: TGCGCCAGCAGCCTACAGGGGGAAACTGAAGCTTTCTTT. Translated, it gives CASSLQGETEAFF.

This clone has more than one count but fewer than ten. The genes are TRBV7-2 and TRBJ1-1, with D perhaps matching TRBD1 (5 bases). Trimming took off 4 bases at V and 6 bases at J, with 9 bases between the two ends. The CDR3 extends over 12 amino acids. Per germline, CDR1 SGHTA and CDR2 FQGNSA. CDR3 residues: CASSWVGAEAFF. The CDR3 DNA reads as TGTGCCAGCAGCTGGGTAGGGGCTGAAGCTTTCTTT.

DNA of the CDR3: TGTGCCAGCAGTGAGACAGGGAATATGGGAACTGAAGCTTTCTTT. It specifies CASSETGNMGTEAFF. The chain carries TRBV25-1 and TRBJ1-1, with 7 nucleotides matching TRBD1. The CDR3 consists of 15 residues. CDR1 and CDR2 from the germline V gene are MGHDK and SYGVNS. Germline trimming cut 3 bases from V and 5 bases from J; bases unmatched to any gene: 9.

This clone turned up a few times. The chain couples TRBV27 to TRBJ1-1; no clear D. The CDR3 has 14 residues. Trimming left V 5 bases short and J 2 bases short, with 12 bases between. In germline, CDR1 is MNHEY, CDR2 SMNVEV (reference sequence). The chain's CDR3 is CASSGNGANTEAFF. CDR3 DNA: TGTGCCAGCAGTGGGAACGGAGCAAACACTGAAGCTTTCTTT.

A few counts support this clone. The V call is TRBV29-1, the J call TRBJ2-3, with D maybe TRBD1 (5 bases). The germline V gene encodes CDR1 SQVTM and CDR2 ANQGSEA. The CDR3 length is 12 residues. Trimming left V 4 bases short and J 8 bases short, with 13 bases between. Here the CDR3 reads CSVVGATATQYF. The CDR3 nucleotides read TGCAGCGTTGTAGGGGCTACCGCTACGCAGTATTTT.

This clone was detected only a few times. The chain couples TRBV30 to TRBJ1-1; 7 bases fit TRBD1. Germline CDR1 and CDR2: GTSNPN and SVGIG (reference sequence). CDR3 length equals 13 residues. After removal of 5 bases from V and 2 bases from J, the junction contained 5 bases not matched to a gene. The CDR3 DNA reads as TGTGCCTGGGCGACAGGGAAAAACACTGAAGCTTTCTTT. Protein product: CAWATGKNTEAFF.

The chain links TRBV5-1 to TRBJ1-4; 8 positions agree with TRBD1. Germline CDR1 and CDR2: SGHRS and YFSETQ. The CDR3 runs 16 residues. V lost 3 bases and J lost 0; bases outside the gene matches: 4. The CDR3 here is CASSWDRSATNEKLFF. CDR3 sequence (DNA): TGCGCCAGCAGCTGGGACAGGTCCGCAACTAATGAAAAACTGTTTTTT.

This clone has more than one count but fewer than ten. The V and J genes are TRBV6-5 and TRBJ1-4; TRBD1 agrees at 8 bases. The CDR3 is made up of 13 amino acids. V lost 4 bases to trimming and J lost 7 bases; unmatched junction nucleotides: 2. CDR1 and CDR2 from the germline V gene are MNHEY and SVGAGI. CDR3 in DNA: TGTGCCAGCAGTTCCACAGGGGGTGAAAAACTGTTTTTT. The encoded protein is CASSSTGGEKLFF.

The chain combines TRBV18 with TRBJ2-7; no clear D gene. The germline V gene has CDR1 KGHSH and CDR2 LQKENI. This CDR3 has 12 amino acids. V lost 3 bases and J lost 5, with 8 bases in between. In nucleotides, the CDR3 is TGTGCCAGCTCACCGGTCGAAGACGAGCAGTACTTC. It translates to CASSPVEDEQYF.

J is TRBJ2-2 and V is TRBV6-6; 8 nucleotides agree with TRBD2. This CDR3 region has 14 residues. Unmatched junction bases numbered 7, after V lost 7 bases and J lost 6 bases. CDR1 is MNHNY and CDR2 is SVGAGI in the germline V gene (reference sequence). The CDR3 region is CASIRGGASGELFF. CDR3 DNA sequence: TGTGCCAGCATCCGGGGGGGAGCTTCCGGGGAGCTGTTTTTT.

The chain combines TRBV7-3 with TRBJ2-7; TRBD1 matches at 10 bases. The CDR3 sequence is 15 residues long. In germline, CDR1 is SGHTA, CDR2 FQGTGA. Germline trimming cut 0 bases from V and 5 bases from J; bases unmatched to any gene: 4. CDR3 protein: CASSLTGTGVHEQYF. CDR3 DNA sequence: TGTGCCAGCAGCTTAACAGGGACAGGGGTACACGAGCAGTACTTC.

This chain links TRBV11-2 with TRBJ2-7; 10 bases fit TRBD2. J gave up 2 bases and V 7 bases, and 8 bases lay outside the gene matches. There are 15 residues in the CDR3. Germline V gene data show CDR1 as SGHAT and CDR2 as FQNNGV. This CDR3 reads CASTILGTSAYEQYF. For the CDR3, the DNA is TGTGCCAGCACCATCCTGGGGACTAGCGCCTACGAGCAGTACTTC.

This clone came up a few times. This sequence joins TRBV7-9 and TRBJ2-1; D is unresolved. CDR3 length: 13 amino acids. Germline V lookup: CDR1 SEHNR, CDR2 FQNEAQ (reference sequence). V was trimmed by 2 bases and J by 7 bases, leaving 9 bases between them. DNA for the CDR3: TGTGCCAGCAGCTTAATATCGAGTAATGAGCAGTTCTTC. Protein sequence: CASSLISSNEQFF.

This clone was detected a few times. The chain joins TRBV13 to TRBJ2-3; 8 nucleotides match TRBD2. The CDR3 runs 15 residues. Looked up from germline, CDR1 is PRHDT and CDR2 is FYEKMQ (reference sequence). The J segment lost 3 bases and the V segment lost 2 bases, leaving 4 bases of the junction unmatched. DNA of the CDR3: TGTGCCAGCAGCTTACGCGCTAGCGGGACAGATACGCAGTATTTT. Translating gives CASSLRASGTDTQYF.

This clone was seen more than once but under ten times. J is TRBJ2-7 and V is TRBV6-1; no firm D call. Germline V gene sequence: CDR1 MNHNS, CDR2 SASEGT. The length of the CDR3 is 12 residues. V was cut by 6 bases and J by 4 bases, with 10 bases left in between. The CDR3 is CASSTPGYEQYF. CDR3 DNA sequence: TGTGCCAGCAGCACCCCCGGGTACGAGCAGTACTTC.

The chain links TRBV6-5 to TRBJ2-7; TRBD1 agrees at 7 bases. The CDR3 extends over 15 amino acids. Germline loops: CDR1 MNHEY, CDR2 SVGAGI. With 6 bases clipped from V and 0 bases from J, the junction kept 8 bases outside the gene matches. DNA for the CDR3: TGTGCCAGCAGGGCGGACAGGACCTACTCCTACGAGCAGTACTTC. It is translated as CASRADRTYSYEQYF.

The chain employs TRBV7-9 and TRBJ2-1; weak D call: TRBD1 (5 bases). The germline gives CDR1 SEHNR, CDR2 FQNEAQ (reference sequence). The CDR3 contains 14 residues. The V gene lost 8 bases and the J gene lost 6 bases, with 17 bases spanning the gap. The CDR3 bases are TGTGCCAGCCAATCGACGGGCCAGGGCAATGAGCAGTTCTTC. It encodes CASQSTGQGNEQFF.

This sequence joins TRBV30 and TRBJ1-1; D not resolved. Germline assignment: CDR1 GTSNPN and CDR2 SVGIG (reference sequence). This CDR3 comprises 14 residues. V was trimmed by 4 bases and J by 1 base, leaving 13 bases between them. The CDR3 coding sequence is TGTGCCTGGAAGCCAAACATTCAGAACACTGAAGCTTTCTTT. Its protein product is CAWKPNIQNTEAFF.

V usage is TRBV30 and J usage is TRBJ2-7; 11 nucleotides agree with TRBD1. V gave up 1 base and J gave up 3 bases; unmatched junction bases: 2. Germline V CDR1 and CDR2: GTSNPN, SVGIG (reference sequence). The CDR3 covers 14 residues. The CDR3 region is CAWSGTGGIYEQYF. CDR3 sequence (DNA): TGTGCCTGGAGTGGGACAGGGGGCATCTACGAGCAGTACTTC.

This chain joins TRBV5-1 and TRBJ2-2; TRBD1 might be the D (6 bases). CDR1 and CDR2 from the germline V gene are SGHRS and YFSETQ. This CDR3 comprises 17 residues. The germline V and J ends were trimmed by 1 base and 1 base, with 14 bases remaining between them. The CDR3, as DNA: TGCGCCAGCAGCTTGTCCAGGGGACGGTGGAACACCGGGGAGCTGTTTTTT. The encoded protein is CASSLSRGRWNTGELFF.